The 6 T cell receptor beta chains reported below all come from one sample, sequenced in a study of cytomegalovirus exposure and HLA in healthy donors. PCR primers comprised 60 Vbeta and 13 Jbeta primers. The repertoire was sequenced with immunoSEQ multiplex PCR; TCRdb's copy has only in-frame clones and lacks some. This table has some 90,000 clones, roughly four fifths appearing once. The sample was PBMCs. The source is a man aged 45 to 65 in good health and CMV-seronegative.

The chain has TRBV11-3 and TRBJ2-5, with 7 bases aligning to TRBD1. There are 17 residues in the CDR3. The germline V gene encodes CDR1 SGHNT and CDR2 YENEEA. V lost 1 base to trimming and J lost 3 bases; unmatched junction nucleotides: 11. The CDR3 DNA follows: TGTGCCAGCAGCTTAGGGGGGAACAGGGGAGTCGAAGAGACCCAGTACTTC. It codes for CASSLGGNRGVEETQYF.

The chain uses TRBV7-9 and TRBJ2-1; 10 bases line up with TRBD1. J gave up 7 bases and V 2 bases, and 2 bases lay outside the gene matches. CDR3 length: 14 amino acids. Germline CDR1 reads SEHNR; CDR2 reads FQNEAQ (reference sequence). The CDR3 sequence: CASSLSGQGNEQFF. DNA of the CDR3: TGTGCCAGCAGCTTATCGGGACAGGGGAATGAGCAGTTCTTC.

The V and J genes are TRBV19 and TRBJ2-2; a weak D match, TRBD1 (5 bases). CDR1 LNHDA and CDR2 SQIVND come from the germline V gene (reference sequence). V was clipped by 9 bases and J by 3 bases, with 11 bases between them. This CDR3 is 13 amino acids long. This CDR3 reads CASLTDYTGELFF. DNA for the CDR3: TGTGCCAGCCTGACAGATTACACCGGGGAGCTGTTTTTT.

The chain is built from TRBV4-3 and TRBJ2-1, with TRBD1 identical over 9 bases. V shed 0 bases and J 3 bases; nucleotides not matched to a gene: 6. Germline V lookup: CDR1 LGHNA, CDR2 YSLEER. The length of the CDR3 is 17 residues. CDR3 region: CASSQDIPTGGYNEQFF. CDR3 bases: TGCGCCAGCAGCCAAGATATCCCGACAGGGGGCTACAATGAGCAGTTCTTC.

Concerning this clone: No conserved phenylalanine or tryptophan is present at the end of the CDR3, so a read error is the likely explanation. No DNA is shown, since the ends of the CDR3 on it are uncertain; the CDR3 is the one TCRdb lists. The V and J genes are TRBV27 and TRBJ2-7; the tabulated D call, TRBD1, remains unverified against the DNA. The CDR3 extends over 13 residues, inclusive of both ends. Germline CDR1 is MNHEY and CDR2 is SMNVEV (reference sequence). CDR3 sequence reads: CASSLCNVGTGVY.

The chain joins TRBV28 to TRBJ1-6; 7 nucleotides agree with TRBD1. With V trimmed by 5 bases and J by 9 bases, 16 bases remained unmatched. The CDR3 is 17 amino acids. The V gene's germline CDR1 is MDHEN and CDR2 SYDVKM. CDR3 residues: CASSDPGGADRASPLHF. CDR3 in DNA: TGTGCCAGCAGTGACCCAGGGGGTGCTGACCGGGCTTCACCCCTCCACTTT.